Below, 6 T cell receptor beta chains from the same sample are listed, as sequenced in a study of OX40 agonist ivuxolimab in advanced cancers. The protocol was immunoSEQ multiplex PCR, while the TCRdb copy is restricted to in-frame clones and leaves out a portion. The repertoire includes tens of thousands of clones, roughly 91% of them detected once, and about 2.4% sits in the top ten. This specimen was CD4+ or CD8+ T cells sorted from blood, taken in a trial of the OX40 agonist ivuxolimab. The receptors were gathered from an adult with an advanced solid tumor such as melanoma, head and neck, liver or kidney cancer.

The rearrangement links TRBV5-1 to TRBJ2-1, with TRBD2 matching 9 bases. Per germline, CDR1 SGHRS and CDR2 YFSETQ. The CDR3 extends over 13 amino acids. Unmatched junction bases numbered 0, after V lost 5 bases and J lost 3 bases. The CDR3 sequence: CASSSGSYNEQFF. CDR3 coding DNA: TGCGCCAGCAGTAGCGGGAGCTACAATGAGCAGTTCTTC.

The chain links TRBV19 to TRBJ2-7, with 11 bases fitting TRBD2. The CDR3 runs 14 residues. Germline V CDR1 and CDR2: LNHDA, SQIVND (reference sequence). Unmatched junction bases numbered 1, after V lost 2 bases and J lost 4 bases. The DNA of the CDR3 is TGTGCCAGTAGTATACTAGCGGGAGGATACGAGCAGTACTTC. Translation: CASSILAGGYEQYF. The full variable domain, completed using reference TRBV19 and TRBJ2-7, is DGGITQSPKYLFRKEGQNVTLSCEQNLNHDAMYWYRQDPGQGLRLIYYSQIVNDFQKGDIAEGYSVSREKKESFPLTVTSAQKNPTAFYLCASSILAGGYEQYFGPGTRLTVT.

The rearrangement uses TRBV7-2 and TRBJ1-2; 7 bases line up with TRBD1. CDR1 is SGHTA, CDR2 FQGNSA, per germline. Trimming at V came to 5 bases and at J to 8 bases, leaving 8 bases not matched to a gene. The CDR3 has 13 residues. CDR3 sequence (DNA): TGTGCCAGCAGCCACGACAGGGATCAAGGCTACACCTTC. Protein: CASSHDRDQGYTF.

The chain has TRBV15 and TRBJ2-5, with D unresolved. Germline CDR1 and CDR2: LNHNV and YYDKDF (reference sequence). V dropped 0 bases and J dropped 2 bases, with 10 bases sitting between them. The CDR3 covers 15 residues. DNA of the CDR3: TGTGCCACCAGCAGAGAACGAACGGCTCAAGAGACCCAGTACTTC. This codes for CATSRERTAQETQYF.

This rearrangement joins TRBV28 to TRBJ2-7, with 7 positions matching TRBD2. CDR1 is MDHEN and CDR2 is SYDVKM in the germline V gene. This CDR3 has 13 amino acids. V was clipped by 8 bases and J by 4 bases; unmatched bases: 8. CDR3 protein: CASGEGLSYEQYF. The CDR3 bases are TGTGCCAGCGGCGAGGGACTATCATACGAGCAGTACTTC.

The chain joins TRBV11-3 to TRBJ2-1, with TRBD2 identical over 15 bases. CDR3 length equals 17 residues. The germline gives CDR1 SGHNT, CDR2 YENEEA. After removal of 1 base from V and 7 bases from J, the junction contained 5 bases not matched to a gene. DNA for the CDR3: TGTGCCAGCAGCTTAGCGGCTGGGACTAGCGGGAGGAATGAGCAGTTCTTC. This encodes CASSLAAGTSGRNEQFF.